This record concerns one TCR beta chain sequence. Its antigen remains unknown. TCRdb processed the 5' RACE reads anew with MiXCR; each CDR3 protein has one entry. The sample includes hundreds of thousands of distinct CDR3 sequences, 21% of them seen just once. The data belong to a study of T cells after yellow fever vaccination. From germline, CDR1 is SGHRS and CDR2 YFSETQ. Losses at the gene ends were 4 bases for V and 6 bases for J; bases not matched to a gene: 4. This CDR3 comprises 13 residues. General study results and limits: A secondary response was less intense yet reached its peak sooner, at day 5 versus 15. Some clonotypes, a small share, were shared between CD4 and CD8 compartments. High-abundance clonotypes from the bulk population could contaminate FACS-sorted repertoires. Subsequent to the booster, the majority of primary-vaccination clones reappeared (about 97% CD4, 88% CD8).

The sequencing here drew on PBMCs, taken 20 to 25 days after the first yellow fever vaccination. The chain has TRBV5-1 and TRBJ2-1, with 7 bases aligning to TRBD1. The sequence was obtained from a man aged 18 to 29 who received the YFV17D yellow fever vaccine. CDR3: CASSQGQFNEQFF. The CDR3 DNA sequence: TGCGCCAGCAGCCAGGGACAGTTCAATGAGCAGTTCTTC.